The source of this T cell receptor (beta chain) is a study of T cell responses to AZD1222 COVID-19 vaccine. This CDR3 has 15 amino acids. Germline CDR1 reads ENHRY; CDR2 reads SYGVKD. Trimming pared 3 bases from V and 1 base from J, leaving 12 bases between. Whole-study findings and limits: Clonal diversity may have been underestimated in mostly white British donors.

Only in-frame clones appear in the TCRdb table, and some are missing; sequencing was by immunoSEQ multiplex PCR. Found here are under 150,000 clones, roughly 85% of them singletons; the top ten hold approximately 4%. For this clone: Its antigen is undetermined.

Sequenced here: peripheral blood, sampled on day 0 of MenACWY control vaccination. The rearrangement joins TRBV10-3 to TRBJ1-2; D not certain. The receptor was isolated from an adult in good health. The CDR3 DNA follows: TGTGCCATCAGTGAATCACAGACAATTAACTATGGCTACACCTTC. As protein: CAISESQTINYGYTF.